This TCR beta chain was recovered during a study of T cell repertoires in cytomegalovirus infection. Study results and limitations: HLA-C-restricted CMV clonotypes gave the most frequent clonotype in two of eight donors.

Points on this clonotype: Antigen specificity is unknown.

The CDR3 has 15 residues. With V trimmed by 6 bases and J by 1 base, 5 bases remained unmatched. TCRdb reprocessed the reads with MiXCR, giving one entry per CDR3 protein. The data show 200,000 to 300,000 distinct CDR3 sequences, 8% to 9.5% seen once. Sequences were obtained from PBMCs. The origin of this receptor is a human donor in good health (CMV status not recorded). Some clones in this sample may be carry-over from other donors' samples. The chain couples TRBV12-3 or TRBV12-4 to TRBJ2-1; 8 bases are shared with TRBD1. CDR3 coding DNA: TGTGCCAGCAGGATCACAGGGGGGTCCTACAATGAGCAGTTCTTC. It translates to CASRITGGSYNEQFF.